This T cell receptor (beta chain) was sequenced for a study of PD-1 blockade in classical Hodgkin lymphoma (dated by TCRdb to about 2020). For context, the study as a whole: Nivolumab dosing was 3 mg/kg intravenously every 2 weeks, continuing until either disease progression or unacceptable toxicity. A peripheral blood immune signature of response to PD-1 blockade in classical Hodgkin lymphoma was defined using TCR beta sequencing and CyTOF.

As concerns this clone: Its target antigen remains unknown. No much larger clone is present one base from it, and per-base qualities are unavailable.

Per the publication, the time point label means: cycle 2 day 1 (C2D1) of nivolumab. All trial patients had relapsed after autologous stem cell transplantation, with cohorts A, B and C differing in prior brentuximab vedotin exposure. The trial cohort included 45 to 65 patients with relapsed/refractory classical Hodgkin lymphoma, and each patient had a best overall response of complete response, partial response or progressive disease. In the multi-cohort phase II CheckMate 205 trial, trial patients received single-agent nivolumab. Best overall response was determined by an independent review committee according to the 2007 International Working Group response criteria. PBMCs from the trial were collected at three points: immediately before nivolumab initiation (C1D1), and during therapy at cycle 2 day 1 and cycle 4 day 1. Peripheral blood was collected in 8 mL Vacutainer Cell Preparation Tubes, from which PBMCs were isolated by centrifugation and then cryopreserved.

The Qiagen DNeasy kit was used to extract genomic DNA both from unsorted PBMCs and from the negatively selected CD4+ and CD8+ fractions. TCR beta CDR3 regions were subjected to amplification by immunoSEQ multiplex PCR with primers that anneal to V and J segments. A synthetic immune receptor repertoire was used to minimize amplification bias, and remaining bias was computationally removed after sequencing. The study's processing was this. Custom Python scripts were used to quantify repertoire diversity as the Shannon entropy index. Unsorted, CD4+ and CD8+ repertoires were analyzed separately, except for combined analyses in which CD4+ and CD8+ sequences were merged in silico. Clonal expansion was defined as at least a 2-fold frequency increase after treatment relative to C1D1, with a pseudocount of 0.5 for undetected baseline clones. Singleton clones were defined as clones with 0 or 1 copy at C1D1, and non-singleton clones were defined as clones with 2 or more copies. Clones expanded in unsorted samples were labelled as CD4+, CD8+ or unknown by matching protein sequences in sorted samples from the same patient. Wilcoxon tests on paired samples were used to test changes in diversity from C1D1 to C4D1. Sourced from immuneACCESS, this table was stored by TCRdb with only in-frame sequences that have V and J called. A share of the clones is absent; for the studies checked, an unresolved V gene accounts for under half, and the remainder has no known explanation. That table gives V, J and clone size, and the DNA gave D and trimming. This sample is represented by about 94,000 clones; approximately 92% of them were singletons. The ten largest clones capture roughly 10% of the sample.

The CDR3 runs 15 residues from the cysteine to the phenylalanine. CDR3 DNA is the only sequence kept; it has 45 bases, read in frame from the first base. CDR1 and CDR2 are drawn from the germline V gene: SNHLY, FYNNEI. Trimming takes 9 bases from V and 2 bases from J, and the germline ends sit 17 bases apart. Overall study outcomes, separate from this receptor: Patients starting nivolumab less than 1 year after ASCT had lower diversity and were excluded from later analyses to avoid confounding by immune reconstitution. By C4D1, a significant rise was seen in CD4+ TCR diversity but not in CD8+ TCR diversity (p=0.0027 vs p=0.16), and the rise was most apparent among complete responders (p=0.02). The study covered only a single clinical trial cohort, and the causes of the repertoire differences, possibly disease activity or prior therapy, were still not defined. Baseline TCR diversity was reported to be lower in newly diagnosed patients than in healthy donors and to be lower still in relapsed/refractory patients. Trial patients with a complete response had baseline diversity similar to that of newly diagnosed patients, while partial responders and progressors had significantly lower diversity.

Sequences were derived from peripheral blood mononuclear cells (PBMCs), sampled before the second cycle of nivolumab. In this chain, TRBV2 is recombined with TRBJ2-1, with the D gene uncertain. The sequence was obtained from a human donor with classical Hodgkin lymphoma. The CDR3 reads as follows: CASHLTGDTYNEQFF. The DNA sequence follows: TGTGCCAGTCACCTGACTGGAGATACCTACAATGAGCAGTTCTTC.